The rows below give T cell receptor beta chains drawn from one sample of a study of long-term antiretroviral therapy in people with HIV. The protocol was immunoSEQ multiplex PCR, while the TCRdb copy is restricted to in-frame clones and leaves out a portion. The sample lists approximately 31,000 clones, 65% to 85% occurring once. Sample: unsorted PBMCs, taken 3.1 years after starting antiretroviral therapy. These receptors were collected from a woman between 50 and 59 years old with HIV. Each CDR3 is given with its conserved first and last residue. D genes are given only for firm matches. A row's size may be missing; if present it is once, few, many or a size class.

d_call	v_call	j_call	clone_size	cdr3_nt	cdr3_aa
-	TRBV6-1	TRBJ2-2	-	TGTGCCAGCAGGGTCGAGCAAGGGGTGCCCGGGGAGCTGTTTTTT	CASRVEQGVPGELFF
-	TRBV7-9	TRBJ1-6	few	TGTGCCAGCAGCCCTGGGACGGCCAATTCACCCCTCCACTTT	CASSPGTANSPLHF
-	TRBV6-1	TRBJ1-2	-	TGTGCCAGCAGTGAAGCGTCCGGACACACGTACGGCTACACCTTC	CASSEASGHTYGYTF
-	TRBV9	TRBJ2-2	-	TGTGCCAGCAGACTAGCCACCGGGGAGCTGTTTTTT	CASRLATGELFF
-	TRBV5-1	TRBJ2-6	-	TGCGCCAGCAGCTTGGCTGTGGACACCTCTGGGGCCAACGTCCTGACTTTC	CASSLAVDTSGANVLTF
-	TRBV25-1	TRBJ1-6	-	TGTGCCAGCAGGGGGGATTCAATTCCAAATTCACCCCTCCACTTT	CASRGDSIPNSPLHF
-	TRBV6-9	TRBJ1-5	-	TGTGCCAGCAGTTATTCTTATAGGGGACAATTCGTTCTTAAGAATCAGCCCCAGCATTTT	CASSYSYRGQFVLKNQPQHF
TRBD1	TRBV9	TRBJ2-5	-	TGTGCCAGCAGCCGAGACAGGGGGGAGACCCAGTACTTC	CASSRDRGETQYF
-	TRBV11-2	TRBJ2-3	-	TGTGCCAGCAGCGACAGGTTCACAGATACGCAGTATTTT	CASSDRFTDTQYF
-	TRBV7-2	TRBJ2-2	-	TGTGCCAGCAGCTTTAGCCCATACACCGGGGAGCTGTTTTTT	CASSFSPYTGELFF
-	TRBV7-3	TRBJ2-7	-	TGTGCCAGCAGCTTACAACCCAGCTACGAGCAGTACTTC	CASSLQPSYEQYF
-	TRBV30	TRBJ2-2	-	TGTGCCTGGAGTGGCACCGGGGAGCTGTTTTTT	CAWSGTGELFF
TRBD2	TRBV29-1	TRBJ2-5	-	TGCAGCGTTTTGGTAGCGGGGCGAGGTAGGGACTTC	CSVLVAGRGRDF
-	TRBV10-3	TRBJ2-5	-	TGTGCCATCAGTGAGTCGTCACAAGAGACCCAGTACTTC	CAISESSQETQYF
-	TRBV19	TRBJ2-3	once	TGTGCCAGTGGTCCCTACGGGGCAGATACGCAGTATTTT	CASGPYGADTQYF
-	TRBV27	TRBJ1-2	once	TGTGCCAGCAGTTTATCGGGCGGCTATGGCTACACCTTC	CASSLSGGYGYTF
-	TRBV30	TRBJ1-1	-	TGTGCCTGGAGTAGAGCGGCTGAAGCTTTCTTT	CAWSRAAEAFF
-	TRBV6-1	TRBJ1-6	-	TGTGCCAGCAGACCGACAGTGTATAATTCACCCCTCCACTTT	CASRPTVYNSPLHF
-	TRBV7-8	TRBJ1-1	-	TGTGCCAGCAGCTTAATTACGACACCGAACACTGAAGCTTTCTTT	CASSLITTPNTEAFF
TRBD2	TRBV7-8	TRBJ2-2	once	TGTGCCAGCAGCTTACCTCGGAGCGGGACGAACACCGGGGAGCTGTTTTTT	CASSLPRSGTNTGELFF
-	TRBV6-5	TRBJ2-3	-	TGTGCCAGCAGTGGGATCTACTCCAGCACAGATACGCAGTATTTT	CASSGIYSSTDTQYF
TRBD2	TRBV4-1	TRBJ2-7	-	TGCGCCAGCAGCCAAAAACTTTTTCTAGCGGGGGACTACGAGCAGTACTTC	CASSQKLFLAGDYEQYF
TRBD2	TRBV11-2	TRBJ2-4	-	TGTGCCAGCCTGGGAGGGGTTCCCAAAAACATTCAGTACTTC	CASLGGVPKNIQYF
-	TRBV2	TRBJ1-1	-	TGTGCCAGCAGGTACAGGGACACTGAAGCTTTCTTT	CASRYRDTEAFF
TRBD1	TRBV29-1	TRBJ1-4	-	TGCAGCGTTGAAGGGGGGACAGGGACTAAGTTGTTTTTT	CSVEGGTGTKLFF
TRBD2	TRBV5-4	TRBJ2-5	-	TGTGCCAGCACCCTGGGTGCTAGCGGGGGCCATGTTGAGACCCAGTACTTC	CASTLGASGGHVETQYF
TRBD2	TRBV9	TRBJ2-7	-	TGTGCCAGCAGCGTAGGGGGGGGGTCCCCCTACGAGCAGTACTTC	CASSVGGGSPYEQYF
TRBD1	TRBV6-5	TRBJ2-7	-	TGTGCCAGCAGTCTTCGAGGGACAGGGGTTAGCGAGCAGTACTTC	CASSLRGTGVSEQYF
-	TRBV29-1	TRBJ2-3	-	TGCAGCGCCATCCCGGGACCGGCTTTGGCAGATACGCAGTATTTT	CSAIPGPALADTQYF
-	TRBV11-2	TRBJ1-5	-	TGTGCCAGCAGCGAAGAGGGACAATTGGGTCAGCCCCAGCATTTT	CASSEEGQLGQPQHF
-	TRBV5-1	TRBJ1-1	-	TGCGCCAGCAGCTTGGGGGAACAGCCTTTCAACACTGAAGCTTTCTTT	CASSLGEQPFNTEAFF
-	TRBV4-2	TRBJ2-2	-	TGTGCCAGCAACCAGGACGGACTATGGGCCACGAACACCGGGGAGCTGTTTTTT	CASNQDGLWATNTGELFF
TRBD2	TRBV27	TRBJ2-5	-	TGTGCCAGCAGAAATAGCGGGGGATCCCAAGAGACCCAGTACTTC	CASRNSGGSQETQYF
-	TRBV5-1	TRBJ2-1	-	TGCGCCAGCAGCTTGGGCCTAGGACCCAATGAGCAGTTCTTC	CASSLGLGPNEQFF
-	TRBV7-9	TRBJ2-5	-	TGTGCCAGCAGCTTCGGCGGACGAGGTAATCAAGAGACCCAGTACTTC	CASSFGGRGNQETQYF
TRBD2	TRBV7-3	TRBJ2-3	-	TGTGCCAGCAGCTTAAACGCCGGGGGGGCAGATACGCAGTATTTT	CASSLNAGGADTQYF
-	TRBV11-3	TRBJ2-2	once	TGTGCCAGCAGCTTACGGGACACCGGGGAGCTGTTTTTT	CASSLRDTGELFF
-	TRBV19	TRBJ1-2	-	TGTGCCAGTAGTATAGAACGTCGAGAGATCTATGGCTACACCTTC	CASSIERREIYGYTF
-	TRBV6-4	TRBJ2-1	-	TGTGCCAGCAGTGAACGACGGCTCAGCTCCTACAATGAGCAGTTCTTC	CASSERRLSSYNEQFF
-	TRBV12-5	TRBJ2-2	-	TGTGCTAGTGGTTCCGGGACAACGGACACCGGGGAGCTGTTTTTT	CASGSGTTDTGELFF
-	TRBV27	TRBJ2-7	-	TGTGCCACCATCATACAGGGACCGGCCTACGAGCAGTACTTC	CATIIQGPAYEQYF
TRBD1	TRBV5-1	TRBJ1-4	-	TGCGCCAGCAGCTTGGGGACAGGGGTCGAAAAACTGTTTTTT	CASSLGTGVEKLFF
-	TRBV27	TRBJ1-5	-	TGTGCCAGCAGCAGCGGAGGGTCTGGGCAGCCCCAGCATTTT	CASSSGGSGQPQHF
-	TRBV6-1	TRBJ2-3	-	TGTGCCAGCAGTCGGAGTAGGGGTAGCGCAGATACGCAGTATTTT	CASSRSRGSADTQYF
TRBD2	TRBV6-1	TRBJ2-5	-	TGTGCCAGCAGTGAATTTGGGGGATGGGGGGGAATCCAAGAGACCCAGTACTTC	CASSEFGGWGGIQETQYF
TRBD1	TRBV7-2	TRBJ1-6	-	TGTGCCAGCAGCTTAGTTCACGGGACAGGGAATTCACCCCTCCACTTT	CASSLVHGTGNSPLHF
-	TRBV30	TRBJ1-5	-	TGTGCCTGGAGCGGGACCTGGGGTCAGCCCCAGCATTTT	CAWSGTWGQPQHF
TRBD2	TRBV7-9	TRBJ2-2	-	TGTGCCAGCAGCTCCCTTCAGCGGGGGGGCCCCGGGGAGCTGTTTTTT	CASSSLQRGGPGELFF
TRBD2	TRBV5-5	TRBJ2-3	-	TGTGCCAGCAGCTTGGCTGTATCTAGCGGGGGACGCACAGATACGCAGTATTTT	CASSLAVSSGGRTDTQYF
TRBD1	TRBV2	TRBJ1-1	few	TGTGCCAAGAAGACAGGGAACAATGAAGCTTTCTTT	CAKKTGNNEAFF
TRBD1	TRBV6-1	TRBJ1-6	-	TGTGCCAGCAGTGCATCCGGGACAGGGTCCGGAGGATCCCTCCACTTT	CASSASGTGSGGSLHF
TRBD1	TRBV2	TRBJ2-3	-	TGTGCCAGCAGGGGGGAAGGGGGCGGCACAGATACGCAGTATTTT	CASRGEGGGTDTQYF
TRBD2	TRBV5-4	TRBJ2-3	few	TGTGCCAGCAGCCCGGGGGGTACCGAAGGTACGCAGTATTTT	CASSPGGTEGTQYF
TRBD1	TRBV30	TRBJ2-1	-	TGTGCCTGGAGTGGTGACAGGGGTTTGGGAAGCTCCTACAATGAGCAGTTCTTC	CAWSGDRGLGSSYNEQFF
TRBD2	TRBV5-1	TRBJ2-1	-	TGCGCCAGCAGCTTGATCGGTAGCGGGGGGGGGAATGAGCAGTTCTTC	CASSLIGSGGGNEQFF
-	TRBV28	TRBJ1-2	-	TGTGCCAGCAGGTCAAGTAAGAGTACCTATGGCTACACCTTC	CASRSSKSTYGYTF
TRBD2	TRBV27	TRBJ2-7	-	TGTGCCAGCAGTCCCCGACTAGCGGGGATTTCCTACGAGCAGTACTTC	CASSPRLAGISYEQYF
TRBD1	TRBV5-4	TRBJ1-1	-	TGTGCCAGCAGCGGAAGCCCAGGACAGGGGAACACTGAAGCTTTCTTT	CASSGSPGQGNTEAFF
-	TRBV5-1	TRBJ1-1	-	TGCGCCAGCAGCTTGACCAGGGGTGGGAACACTGAAGCTTTCTTT	CASSLTRGGNTEAFF
TRBD1	TRBV7-8	TRBJ2-1	-	TGTGCCAGCAGCCCGGACAGGGTGTTCGGCAATGAGCAGTTCTTC	CASSPDRVFGNEQFF